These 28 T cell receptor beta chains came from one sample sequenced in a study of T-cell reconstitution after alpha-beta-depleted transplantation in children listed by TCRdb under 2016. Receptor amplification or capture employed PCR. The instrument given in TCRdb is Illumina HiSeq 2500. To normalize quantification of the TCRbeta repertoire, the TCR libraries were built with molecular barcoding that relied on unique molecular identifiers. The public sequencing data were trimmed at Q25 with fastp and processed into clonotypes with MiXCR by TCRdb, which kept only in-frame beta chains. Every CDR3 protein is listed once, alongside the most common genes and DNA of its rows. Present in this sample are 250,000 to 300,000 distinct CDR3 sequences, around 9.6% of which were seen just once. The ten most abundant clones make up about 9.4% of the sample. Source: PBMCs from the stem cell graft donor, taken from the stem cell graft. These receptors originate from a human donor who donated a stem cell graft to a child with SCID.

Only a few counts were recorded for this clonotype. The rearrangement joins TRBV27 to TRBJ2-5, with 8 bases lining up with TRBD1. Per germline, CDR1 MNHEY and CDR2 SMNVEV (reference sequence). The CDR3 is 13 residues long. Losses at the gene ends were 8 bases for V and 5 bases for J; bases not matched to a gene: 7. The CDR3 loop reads CASAGGLAETQYF. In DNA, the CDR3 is TGTGCCAGCGCAGGGGGCCTGGCGGAGACCCAGTACTTC.

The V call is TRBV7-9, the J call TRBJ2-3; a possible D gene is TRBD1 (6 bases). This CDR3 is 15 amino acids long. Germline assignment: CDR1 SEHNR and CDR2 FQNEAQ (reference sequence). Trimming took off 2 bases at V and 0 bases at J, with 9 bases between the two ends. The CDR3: CASSLQGTSTDTQYF. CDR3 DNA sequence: TGTGCCAGCAGCTTACAGGGGACCAGCACAGATACGCAGTATTTT.

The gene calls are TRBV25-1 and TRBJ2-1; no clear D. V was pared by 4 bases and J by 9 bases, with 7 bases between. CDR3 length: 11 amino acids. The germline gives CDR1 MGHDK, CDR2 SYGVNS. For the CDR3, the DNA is TGTGCCAGCAGTGGGGTGCTTGAGCAGTTCTTC. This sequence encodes CASSGVLEQFF.

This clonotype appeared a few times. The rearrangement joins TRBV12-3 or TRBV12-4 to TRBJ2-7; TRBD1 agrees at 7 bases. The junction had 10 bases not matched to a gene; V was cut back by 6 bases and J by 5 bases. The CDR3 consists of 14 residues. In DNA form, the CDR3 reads TGTGCCAGCAGCGCCGACAGGGTGTCCCACGAGCAGTACTTC. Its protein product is CASSADRVSHEQYF.

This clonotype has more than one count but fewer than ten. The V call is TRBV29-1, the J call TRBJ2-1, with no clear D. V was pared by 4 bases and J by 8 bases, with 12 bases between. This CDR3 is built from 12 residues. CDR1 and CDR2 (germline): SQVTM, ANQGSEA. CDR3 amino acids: CSVAVAADEQFF. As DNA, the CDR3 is TGCAGCGTTGCGGTAGCTGCGGATGAGCAGTTCTTC.

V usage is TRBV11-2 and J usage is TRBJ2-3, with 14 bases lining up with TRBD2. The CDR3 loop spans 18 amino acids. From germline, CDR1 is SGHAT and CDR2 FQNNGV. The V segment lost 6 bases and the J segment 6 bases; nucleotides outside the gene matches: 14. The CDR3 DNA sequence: TGTGCCAGCAGACCGGGACTAGCGGGGGCATTTCCTCTTGATACGCAGTATTTT. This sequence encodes CASRPGLAGAFPLDTQYF.

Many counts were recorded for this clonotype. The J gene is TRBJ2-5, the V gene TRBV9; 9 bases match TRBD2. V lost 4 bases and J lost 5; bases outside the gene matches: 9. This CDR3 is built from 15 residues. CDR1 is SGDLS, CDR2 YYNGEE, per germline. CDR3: CASSLGTSIVETQYF. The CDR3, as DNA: TGTGCCAGCAGCTTGGGGACTAGCATAGTTGAGACCCAGTACTTC.

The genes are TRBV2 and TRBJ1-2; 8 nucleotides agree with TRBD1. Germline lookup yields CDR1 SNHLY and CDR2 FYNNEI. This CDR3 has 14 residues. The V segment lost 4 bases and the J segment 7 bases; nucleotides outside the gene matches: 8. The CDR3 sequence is CASSARTGTSGYTF. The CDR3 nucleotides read TGTGCCAGCAGTGCCCGGACAGGGACCTCTGGCTACACCTTC.

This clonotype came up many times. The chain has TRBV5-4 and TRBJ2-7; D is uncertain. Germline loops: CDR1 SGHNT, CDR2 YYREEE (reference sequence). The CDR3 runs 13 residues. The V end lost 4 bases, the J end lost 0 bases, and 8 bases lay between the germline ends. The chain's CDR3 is CASSRRFSYEQYF. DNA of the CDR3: TGTGCCAGCAGCAGACGTTTCTCCTACGAGCAGTACTTC.

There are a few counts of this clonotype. The CDR3 region is CASSPQYSNQPQHF. In DNA form, the CDR3 reads TGTGCCAGCAGTCCGCAGTATAGCAATCAGCCCCAGCATTTT. The chain joins TRBV6-1 to TRBJ1-5; D unresolved. Germline lookup yields CDR1 MNHNS and CDR2 SASEGT. CDR3 length equals 14 residues. The V and J ends lost 5 bases and 0 bases respectively, with 8 bases between them.

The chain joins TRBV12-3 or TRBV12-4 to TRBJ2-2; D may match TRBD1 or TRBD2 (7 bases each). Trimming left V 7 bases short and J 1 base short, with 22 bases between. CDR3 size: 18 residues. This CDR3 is CASTIRGGDSLNTGELFF. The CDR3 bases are TGTGCCAGCACCATTAGGGGGGGGGACAGCTTGAACACCGGGGAGCTGTTTTTT.

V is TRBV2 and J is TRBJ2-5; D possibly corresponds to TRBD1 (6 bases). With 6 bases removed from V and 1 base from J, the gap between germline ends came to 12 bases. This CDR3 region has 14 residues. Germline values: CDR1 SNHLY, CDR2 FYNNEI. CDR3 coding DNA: TGTGCCAGCAGACAGGGAACGTTCCAAGAGACCCAGTACTTC. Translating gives CASRQGTFQETQYF.

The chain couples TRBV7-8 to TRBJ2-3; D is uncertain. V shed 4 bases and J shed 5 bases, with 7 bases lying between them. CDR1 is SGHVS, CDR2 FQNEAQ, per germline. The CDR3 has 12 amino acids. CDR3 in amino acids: CASSSEQDTQYF. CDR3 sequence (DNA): TGTGCCAGCAGCTCAGAACAAGATACGCAGTATTTT.

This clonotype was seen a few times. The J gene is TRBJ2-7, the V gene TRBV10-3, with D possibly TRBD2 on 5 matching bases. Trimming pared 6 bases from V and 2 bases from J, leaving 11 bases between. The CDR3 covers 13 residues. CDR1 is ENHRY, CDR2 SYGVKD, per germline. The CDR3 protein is CAIRLGDAYEQYF. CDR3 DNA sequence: TGTGCCATCAGACTGGGAGACGCCTACGAGCAGTACTTC.

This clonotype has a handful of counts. This CDR3 reads CASSTQTGYNEQFF. CDR3 DNA sequence: TGTGCCAGCAGCACCCAGACAGGTTACAATGAGCAGTTCTTC. The chain links TRBV7-6 to TRBJ2-1; perhaps TRBD1 as D (6 bases). Germline CDR1 reads SGHVS; CDR2 reads FNYEAQ. V gave up 5 bases and J gave up 4 bases, with 12 bases separating them. The length of the CDR3 is 14 residues. Full variable domain (outside the CDR3, taken from reference TRBV7-6 and TRBJ2-1): GAGVSQSPRYKVTKRGQDVALRCDPISGHVSLYWYRQALGQGPEFLTYFNYEAQQDKSGLPNDRFSAERPEGSISTLTIQRTEQRDSAMYRCASSTQTGYNEQFFGPGTRLTVL.

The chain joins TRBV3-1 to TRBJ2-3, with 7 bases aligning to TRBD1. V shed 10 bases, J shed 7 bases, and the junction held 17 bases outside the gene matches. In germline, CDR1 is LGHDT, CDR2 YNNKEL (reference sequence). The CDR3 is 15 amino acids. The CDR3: CATSKVVTGTHTQYF. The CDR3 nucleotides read TGTGCCACCTCCAAGGTGGTGACAGGGACACATACGCAGTATTTT.

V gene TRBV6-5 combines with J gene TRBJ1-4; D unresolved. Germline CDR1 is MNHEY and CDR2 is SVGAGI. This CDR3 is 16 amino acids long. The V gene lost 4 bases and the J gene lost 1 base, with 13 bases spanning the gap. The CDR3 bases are TGTGCCAGCAGTTTTAGTAACAGCGAAACTAATGAAAAACTGTTTTTT. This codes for CASSFSNSETNEKLFF.

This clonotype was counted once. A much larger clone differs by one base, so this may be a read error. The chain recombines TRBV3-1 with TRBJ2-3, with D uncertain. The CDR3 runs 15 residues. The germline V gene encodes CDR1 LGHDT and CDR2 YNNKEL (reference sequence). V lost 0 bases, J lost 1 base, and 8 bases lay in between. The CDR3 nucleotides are TGTGCCAGCAGCCAAGAACCGTGGCGCACAGATACGCAGTATTTT. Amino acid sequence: CASSQEPWRTDTQYF.

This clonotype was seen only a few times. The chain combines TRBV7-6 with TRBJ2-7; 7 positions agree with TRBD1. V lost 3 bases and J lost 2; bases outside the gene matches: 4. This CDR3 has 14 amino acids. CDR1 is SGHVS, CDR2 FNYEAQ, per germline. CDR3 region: CASSFTDRAYEQYF. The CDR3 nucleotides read TGTGCCAGCAGCTTTACCGACAGGGCCTACGAGCAGTACTTC.

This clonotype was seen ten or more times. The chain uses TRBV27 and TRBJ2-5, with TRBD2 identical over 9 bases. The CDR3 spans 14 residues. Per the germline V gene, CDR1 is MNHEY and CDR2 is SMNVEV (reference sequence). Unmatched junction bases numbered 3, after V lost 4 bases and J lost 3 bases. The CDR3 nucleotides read TGTGCCAGCAGTTCGGGACTAGCCGAAGAGACCCAGTACTTC. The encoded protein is CASSSGLAEETQYF.

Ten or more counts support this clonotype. DNA for the CDR3: TGTGCCAGCAGCGGGGGACTAGTGGATACGCAGTATTTT. Its translation is CASSGGLVDTQYF. J is TRBJ2-3 and V is TRBV7-2, with 8 bases fitting TRBD2. The length of the CDR3 is 13 residues. The V and J ends lost 5 bases and 6 bases, in that order; junction bases with no gene match: 4. Germline-derived CDR1 and CDR2 are SGHTA and FQGNSA.

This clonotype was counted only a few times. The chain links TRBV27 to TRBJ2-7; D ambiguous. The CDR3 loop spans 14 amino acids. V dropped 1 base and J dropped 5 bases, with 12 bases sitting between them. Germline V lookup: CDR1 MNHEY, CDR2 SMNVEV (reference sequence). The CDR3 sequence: CASSLFRTSDEQYF. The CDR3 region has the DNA TGTGCCAGCAGTTTATTTAGGACGTCGGACGAGCAGTACTTC.

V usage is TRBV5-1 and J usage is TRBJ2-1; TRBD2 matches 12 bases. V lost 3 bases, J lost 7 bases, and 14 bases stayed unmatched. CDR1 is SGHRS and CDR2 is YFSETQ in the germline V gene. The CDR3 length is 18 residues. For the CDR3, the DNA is TGCGCCAGCAGCTGGTGGGCTAGCGGGGGGGCCACACCTAATGAGCAGTTCTTC. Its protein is CASSWWASGGATPNEQFF.

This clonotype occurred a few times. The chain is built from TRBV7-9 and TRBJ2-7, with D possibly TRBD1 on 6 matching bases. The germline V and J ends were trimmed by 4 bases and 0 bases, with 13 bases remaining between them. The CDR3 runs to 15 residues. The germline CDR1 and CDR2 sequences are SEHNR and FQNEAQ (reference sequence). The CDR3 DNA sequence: TGTGCCAGCAGCTCCATCAGGGGAGACTCCTACGAGCAGTACTTC. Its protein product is CASSSIRGDSYEQYF.

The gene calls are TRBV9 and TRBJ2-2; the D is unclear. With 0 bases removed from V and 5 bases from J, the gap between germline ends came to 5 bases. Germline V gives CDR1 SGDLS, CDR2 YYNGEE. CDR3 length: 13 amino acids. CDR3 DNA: TGTGCCAGCAGCGTAGATCCTACCGGGGAGCTGTTTTTT. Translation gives CASSVDPTGELFF.

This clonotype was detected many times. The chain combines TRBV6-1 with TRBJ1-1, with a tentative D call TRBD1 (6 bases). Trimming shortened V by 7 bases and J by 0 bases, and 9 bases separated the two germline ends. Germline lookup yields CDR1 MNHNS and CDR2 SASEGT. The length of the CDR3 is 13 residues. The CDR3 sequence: CASIQGLNTEAFF. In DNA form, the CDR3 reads TGTGCCAGCATACAGGGTTTGAACACTGAAGCTTTCTTT.

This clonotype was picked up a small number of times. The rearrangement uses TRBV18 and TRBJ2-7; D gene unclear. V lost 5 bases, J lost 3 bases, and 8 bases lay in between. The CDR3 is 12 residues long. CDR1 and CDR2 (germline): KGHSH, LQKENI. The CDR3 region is CASSGLGYEQYF. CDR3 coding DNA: TGTGCCAGCTCAGGCTTAGGCTACGAGCAGTACTTC. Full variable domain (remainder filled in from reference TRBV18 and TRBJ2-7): NAGVMQNPRHLVRRRGQEARLRCSPMKGHSHVYWYRQLPEEGLKFMVYLQKENIIDESGMPKERFSAEFPKEGPSILRIQQVVRGDSAAYFCASSGLGYEQYFGPGTRLTVT.

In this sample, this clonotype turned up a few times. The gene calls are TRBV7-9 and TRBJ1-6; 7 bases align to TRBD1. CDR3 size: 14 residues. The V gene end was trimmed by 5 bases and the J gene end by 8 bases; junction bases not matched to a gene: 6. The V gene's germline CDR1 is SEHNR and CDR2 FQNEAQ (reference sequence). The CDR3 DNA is TGTGCCAGCAGCCCCGGACAGGAGTATTCACCCCTCCACTTT. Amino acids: CASSPGQEYSPLHF.